This TCR beta chain is drawn from a study of early stage breast cancer tumors. Sequencing used immunoSEQ multiplex PCR; TCRdb keeps in-frame clones, though not all of them. The data hold approximately 75,000 clones, with around 80% observed a single time. Trimming shortened V by 0 bases and J by 4 bases, and 10 bases separated the two germline ends. Germline V gene data show CDR1 as MGHRA and CDR2 as YSYEKL. The CDR3 totals 15 residues. The sequenced sample was blood. This clonotype was sampled from a person aged 40-50 years with breast cancer. The chain recombines TRBV4-1 with TRBJ2-1, with D hard to call. CDR3 region: CASSQDPGSYNEQFF. The DNA for the CDR3 is TGCGCCAGCAGCCAAGATCCAGGTTCGTACAATGAGCAGTTCTTC.